A selection of T cell receptor beta chains follows, all from one sample in a study of blood T cell repertoires in COVID-19. The protocol was immunoSEQ multiplex PCR, while the TCRdb copy is restricted to in-frame clones and leaves out a portion. The sample records 150,000 or so clones, over 75% being singletons. Sequencing used PBMCs or T cells enriched from blood (not recorded which). Receptors originate from a woman aged 45-60 years who had recovered from COVID-19. Both conserved end residues are part of each CDR3. The D gene is left open where the match is weak. The size entry is marked missing in some rows and otherwise reads once, few, many or a size class.

TRBJ2-7,.,TRBV5-1,.,TGCGCCAGCAGCTTGGACTCTGTCTACGAGCAGTACTTC,CASSLDSVYEQYF
TRBJ1-2,.,TRBV7-5,.,TGTGCCAGAAGCTTCCCAGGGGAGCATGGCTACACCTTC,CARSFPGEHGYTF
TRBJ2-1,.,TRBV2,.,TGTGCCAGCAGTGAAGCGGTCAGAACCTACAATGAGCAGTTCTTC,CASSEAVRTYNEQFF
TRBJ2-1,TRBD2,TRBV6-5,once,TGTGCCAGCAGCCCGACTAGCGGGGGTCTGCAGTTCTTC,CASSPTSGGLQFF
TRBJ1-6,TRBD1,TRBV19,few,TGTGCCAGTAGTACCAGGGGGTCCTTTTCACCCCTCCACTTT,CASSTRGSFSPLHF
TRBJ2-7,TRBD1,TRBV19,.,TGTGCCAGTAGTTCGGGACAGATCAGCTACGAGCAGTACTTC,CASSSGQISYEQYF
TRBJ2-1,TRBD2,TRBV29-1,.,TGCAGCGTTGAAGCACCCGGGCCTAGCGGGAGTTGGGATGAGCAGTTCTTC,CSVEAPGPSGSWDEQFF
TRBJ2-1,.,TRBV4-1,.,TGCGCCAGCAGCCAAGATGCGCTACCCCGGGTTTACTCCTACAATGAGCAGTTCTTC,CASSQDALPRVYSYNEQFF
TRBJ1-2,TRBD1,TRBV2,.,TGTGCCAGCAGCGGACTGACAGGGGAGGATGGCTACACCTTC,CASSGLTGEDGYTF
TRBJ2-3,TRBD2,TRBV27,.,TGTGCCAGCAGTCCCGCGGGGGGGGAAAGAGATACGCAGTATTTT,CASSPAGGERDTQYF
TRBJ1-2,.,TRBV6-5,few,TGTGCCAGCAGTTACTCGAAGGACAGCCCTAGGGGGGGCTACACCTTC,CASSYSKDSPRGGYTF
TRBJ2-3,TRBD2,TRBV3-1/TRBV3-2,.,TGTGCCAGCAGCTATGTGACCGGGAGGGGTGCAGATACGCAGTATTTT,CASSYVTGRGADTQYF
TRBJ2-1,TRBD2,TRBV5-8,few,TGTGCCAGCAGAGCCACCGGTAGCGGGAGAGATGAGCAGTTCTTC,CASRATGSGRDEQFF
TRBJ1-4,TRBD1,TRBV3-1/TRBV3-2,.,TGTGCCAGCAGGACCGGGACAGGTGAAAAACTGTTTTTT,CASRTGTGEKLFF
TRBJ1-1,.,TRBV5-1,.,TGCGCCAGCAGCTTTACAGCTAATGCTGAAGCTTTCTTT,CASSFTANAEAFF
TRBJ1-4,.,TRBV2,few,TGTGCCAGGGCGACCGCGGTTAATGAAAAACTGTTTTTT,CARATAVNEKLFF
TRBJ2-3,TRBD2,TRBV5-1,.,TGCGCCAGCAGCTCCGGGACTAGGCCCCCAGATACGCAGTATTTT,CASSSGTRPPDTQYF
TRBJ2-1,TRBD2,TRBV7-9,few,TGTGCCAGCAGACGCCCAGCGGGAGAGCAATACAATGAGCAGTTCTTC,CASRRPAGEQYNEQFF
TRBJ2-3,TRBD2,TRBV28,once,TGTGCCAGCAGTACCCCTCAGACTAGCAGCACAGATACGCAGTATTTT,CASSTPQTSSTDTQYF
TRBJ1-2,.,TRBV7-2,.,TGTGCCAGCAGCCCGCCGGGGGCTAACTATGGCTACACCTTC,CASSPPGANYGYTF
TRBJ2-7,.,TRBV2,.,TGTGCCAGCAGTGAAGCATTGCGAAACTACGAGCAGTACTTC,CASSEALRNYEQYF
TRBJ1-2,TRBD1,TRBV6-5,.,TGTGCCAGCCATAGGGCGGGACAGGGTGTCTATGGCTACACCTTC,CASHRAGQGVYGYTF
TRBJ2-7,.,TRBV7-7,few,TGTGCTAGCAGCTTAGAGCAGGGCTCTTTTTACGAGCAGTACTTC,CASSLEQGSFYEQYF
TRBJ1-4,TRBD1,TRBV28,.,TGTGCCAGCAGTGTTCAGGGGGCAACTAATGAAAAACTGTTTTTT,CASSVQGATNEKLFF
TRBJ2-2,TRBD2,TRBV19,once,TGTGCCAGTAGTATAGTTAGCGGGAGGCAGACCGGGGAGCTGTTTTTT,CASSIVSGRQTGELFF
TRBJ1-1,TRBD1,TRBV6-5,.,TGTGCCAGCAGTAACCCAGGGGGCACTGAAGCTTTCTTT,CASSNPGGTEAFF
TRBJ2-2,TRBD2,TRBV7-9,.,TGTGCCAGCAGGACGAGCGTAGCGGGTCGAGGCACCGGGGAGCTGTTTTTT,CASRTSVAGRGTGELFF
TRBJ1-4,.,TRBV28,.,TGTGCCACTTATCGACAGTTTAATGAAAAACTGTTTTTT,CATYRQFNEKLFF
TRBJ1-2,.,TRBV5-3,once,TGTGCCAGAAGCTTGGACAGCCAAGCTAACTATGGCTACACCTTC,CARSLDSQANYGYTF
TRBJ1-3,.,TRBV11-3,.,TGTGCCAGCAGCCCCAGGGCAGGTGGAAACACCATATATTTT,CASSPRAGGNTIYF
TRBJ2-1,.,TRBV10-1,.,TGCGCCAGCAGTGATCAGGGAGGCCGGGCAGATGAGCAGTTCTTC,CASSDQGGRADEQFF
TRBJ1-1,.,TRBV19,.,TGTGCCAGTCGCCCTTACAGGGAGAACACTGAAGCTTTCTTT,CASRPYRENTEAFF
TRBJ2-1,TRBD2,TRBV28,.,TGTGCCAGCAGCCCCGCCGGACTAGCGGGACCGAATGAGCAGTTCTTC,CASSPAGLAGPNEQFF
TRBJ1-5,.,TRBV18,.,TGTGCCAGCTCACCTGGTGGGGGGTCGGACAATCAGCCCCAGCATTTT,CASSPGGGSDNQPQHF
TRBJ2-2,TRBD2,TRBV11-3,few,TGTGCCTGCCCGGGGGGGCCTAACACCGGGGAGCTGTTTTTT,CACPGGPNTGELFF
TRBJ2-1,TRBD2,TRBV5-1,.,TGCGCCAGCAGCTGGGAGGGTTGGGGCAATGAGCAGTTCTTC,CASSWEGWGNEQFF
TRBJ1-4,.,TRBV29-1,.,TGCAGCGTTGATTCTCAGGGCGCCGAAAAACTGTTTTTT,CSVDSQGAEKLFF
TRBJ2-1,.,TRBV7-2,.,TGTGCCAGCAGCCGGGTGGGGGGACGAGCCTACAATGAGCAGTTCTTC,CASSRVGGRAYNEQFF
TRBJ2-2,TRBD2,TRBV5-8,few,TGTGCCAGCACCATGACTAGCGGAACGAACACCGGGGAGCTGTTTTTT,CASTMTSGTNTGELFF
TRBJ1-1,.,TRBV18,.,TGTGCCAGCTCACCCAATGAGGGCATGAACACTGAAGCTTTCTTT,CASSPNEGMNTEAFF
TRBJ1-4,.,TRBV27,.,TGTGCCAGCAGCCGCCGGGTCCGGGGGTTAAATGAAAAACTGTTTTTT,CASSRRVRGLNEKLFF
TRBJ2-3,.,TRBV7-9,.,TGTGCCAGCAGCTTACAGGGATCCGGAGATACGCAGTATTTT,CASSLQGSGDTQYF